This is a list of T cell receptor beta chains from one sample in a study of blood T cell repertoires in COVID-19. The assay was immunoSEQ multiplex PCR, and TCRdb's table has in-frame clones only and misses some. The sample records around 53,000 clones, around 85% being singletons. Sequencing was performed on peripheral blood. The receptor set was obtained from a man in his 70s with active COVID-19. The CDR3 runs from the conserved cysteine through the conserved F or W. The D gene is left open where the match is weak. Expanded clones are given a class, and other clones once, few, many or no size at all.

clone size	D gene	V gene	J gene	CDR3 protein	CDR3 DNA
NA	NA	TRBV27	TRBJ1-6	CASSFFTVPNRNNSPLHF	TGTGCCAGCAGTTTTTTCACAGTCCCAAATCGCAATAATTCACCCCTCCACTTT
NA	TRBD1	TRBV29-1	TRBJ2-2	CSVKSGGSTGELFF	TGCAGCGTTAAATCAGGGGGCAGCACCGGGGAGCTGTTTTTT
NA	TRBD2	TRBV15	TRBJ2-7	CATSGRLAVYEQYF	TGTGCCACCAGCGGACGACTAGCGGTCTACGAGCAGTACTTC
NA	TRBD2	TRBV2	TRBJ2-7	CASGRTSAGGDYEQYF	TGTGCCAGCGGAAGAACCTCAGCGGGAGGAGACTACGAGCAGTACTTC
NA	TRBD2	TRBV3-1/TRBV3-2	TRBJ2-2	CASSRTSGRAAGTGELFF	TGTGCCAGCAGTCGGACTAGCGGGAGGGCCGCGGGCACCGGGGAGCTGTTTTTT
once	NA	TRBV9	TRBJ2-5	CASSLGATETQYF	TGTGCCAGCAGCCTAGGAGCCACAGAGACCCAGTACTTC
NA	NA	TRBV19	TRBJ2-5	CASSIAGQETQYF	TGTGCCAGTAGTATAGCCGGGCAAGAGACCCAGTACTTC
NA	TRBD1	TRBV9	TRBJ2-7	CASSLRDRGYEQYF	TGTGCCAGCAGCCTCCGGGACAGGGGCTACGAGCAGTACTTC
NA	TRBD1	TRBV15	TRBJ1-2	CATSRDRGQGSGYTF	TGTGCCACCAGCAGAGATCGAGGACAGGGGTCTGGCTACACCTTC
NA	NA	TRBV3-1/TRBV3-2	TRBJ1-2	CASSQGHFYGYTF	TGTGCCAGCAGCCAGGGACACTTCTATGGCTACACCTTC
NA	NA	TRBV27	TRBJ2-6	CASSLRGSPPSGANVLTF	TGTGCCAGCAGTTTACGGGGGTCTCCCCCTTCTGGGGCCAACGTCCTGACTTTC
NA	NA	TRBV4-2	TRBJ1-4	CASSQVAAKGEKLFF	TGTGCCAGCAGCCAAGTGGCTGCGAAGGGGGAAAAACTGTTTTTT
NA	TRBD2	TRBV5-1	TRBJ2-1	CASSRREVGEQFF	TGCGCCAGCAGCCGCCGGGAGGTAGGTGAGCAGTTCTTC
once	NA	TRBV19	TRBJ2-7	CASSERESSYEQYF	TGTGCCAGTAGTGAGAGGGAGAGCTCCTACGAGCAGTACTTC
NA	NA	TRBV9	TRBJ2-1	CASKLEPGDEQFF	TGTGCCAGCAAACTGGAACCCGGAGATGAGCAGTTCTTC
NA	TRBD2	TRBV5-4	TRBJ2-1	CASSTTGLADNEQFF	TGTGCCAGCAGCACGACGGGACTAGCGGACAATGAGCAGTTCTTC
NA	NA	TRBV21-1	TRBJ1-5	CASSKDDRRTTSNQPQHF	TGTGCCAGCAGCAAAGACGATCGGCGGACAACTAGCAATCAGCCCCAGCATTTT
NA	NA	TRBV6-6	TRBJ2-6	CASSWGQGSGANVLTF	TGTGCCAGCAGCTGGGGCCAGGGGTCCGGGGCCAACGTCCTGACTTTC
NA	TRBD1	TRBV24-1	TRBJ2-7	CATSGNTGGAEQYF	TGTGCCACCAGTGGTAATACAGGGGGCGCCGAGCAGTACTTC
NA	NA	TRBV7-2	TRBJ1-2	CASSFIYVSGASDYGYTF	TGTGCCAGCAGCTTTATATATGTCTCGGGCGCTAGCGACTATGGCTACACCTTC
NA	TRBD1	TRBV18	TRBJ1-1	CASSPTGGWDTEAFF	TGTGCCAGCTCACCGACAGGGGGCTGGGACACTGAAGCTTTCTTT
NA	NA	TRBV11-2	TRBJ2-4	CASSSSRGNIQYF	TGTGCCAGCAGCTCCTCTCGGGGGAACATTCAGTACTTC
NA	NA	TRBV12-3/TRBV12-4	TRBJ1-1	CASRNNLLGVAFF	TGTGCCAGCAGGAACAACCTCCTAGGGGTTGCTTTCTTT
NA	TRBD2	TRBV7-2	TRBJ2-1	CASSRLAGEQFF	TGTGCCAGCAGCCGACTAGCCGGTGAGCAGTTCTTC
NA	TRBD2	TRBV19	TRBJ2-1	CASSIRGLAPDNEQFF	TGTGCCAGTAGTATTAGGGGACTAGCGCCGGACAATGAGCAGTTCTTC
once	TRBD2	TRBV3-1/TRBV3-2	TRBJ2-5	CASSQGSTASGRSETQYF	TGTGCCAGCAGCCAAGGGTCTACGGCTAGCGGGAGAAGTGAGACCCAGTACTTC
NA	NA	TRBV18	TRBJ2-3	CASSPYAGSTDTQYF	TGTGCCAGCTCACCCTACGCGGGGAGCACAGATACGCAGTATTTT
few	NA	TRBV27	TRBJ2-2	CASSLRAGNTGELFF	TGTGCCAGCAGCCTTAGGGCGGGGAACACCGGGGAGCTGTTTTTT
NA	NA	TRBV11-2	TRBJ2-7	CASSSQRALYEQYF	TGTGCCAGCAGCTCTCAGCGGGCCCTCTACGAGCAGTACTTC